The subject of this entry is one T cell receptor (beta chain). This sample stems from a study of spatial heterogeneity in lung cancer. The wider study: Detected beta-chain sequences consistently exceeded alpha-chain sequences.

Every cDNA TCR molecule received its own unique molecular identifier. TCRdb re-derived calls from the 5' RACE reads in MiXCR, one entry per CDR3 protein. The profile covers about 56,000 distinct CDR3 sequences, with about 8% appearing a single time and about 15% taken by the ten largest. Stated time point: sample taken at primary tumor resection. Researchers sequenced whole RNA taken from tumor, nontumor lung or frozen PBMC without sorting. There were some 70 donors, all of them untreated patients with early-stage non-small cell lung cancer. The CDR3 is 13 amino acids. The germline V and J ends were trimmed by 4 bases and 7 bases, with 14 bases remaining between them. The V gene's germline CDR1 is SGHDT and CDR2 YYEEEE.

This specimen consisted of PBMCs, obtained at surgery. The J gene is TRBJ1-2, the V gene TRBV5-6; D is undetermined. The TCR was taken from a female donor with early-stage non-small cell lung cancer. Written as DNA, the CDR3 is TGTGCCAGCAGCCAGCCAGGCTACTCTGGCTACACCTTC. It encodes CASSQPGYSGYTF.